This T cell receptor beta chain was documented in a study of blood T cell repertoires in COVID-19. Looked up from germline, CDR1 is MNHEY and CDR2 is SVGAGI. V gave up 6 bases and J gave up 7 bases; unmatched junction bases: 8. The CDR3 covers 14 residues. Measured with immunoSEQ multiplex PCR; TCRdb has only the in-frame clones, and not every one. The sample holds 40,000 to 60,000 clones, about four fifths seen once. The gene calls are TRBV6-5 and TRBJ1-5; 8 bases fit TRBD1. This clonotype was obtained from a man aged 45 to 65 with active COVID-19. The source material was peripheral blood. The CDR3 reads CASRPGQGRQPQHF. For the CDR3, the DNA is TGTGCCAGCAGACCCGGACAGGGACGGCAGCCCCAGCATTTT.